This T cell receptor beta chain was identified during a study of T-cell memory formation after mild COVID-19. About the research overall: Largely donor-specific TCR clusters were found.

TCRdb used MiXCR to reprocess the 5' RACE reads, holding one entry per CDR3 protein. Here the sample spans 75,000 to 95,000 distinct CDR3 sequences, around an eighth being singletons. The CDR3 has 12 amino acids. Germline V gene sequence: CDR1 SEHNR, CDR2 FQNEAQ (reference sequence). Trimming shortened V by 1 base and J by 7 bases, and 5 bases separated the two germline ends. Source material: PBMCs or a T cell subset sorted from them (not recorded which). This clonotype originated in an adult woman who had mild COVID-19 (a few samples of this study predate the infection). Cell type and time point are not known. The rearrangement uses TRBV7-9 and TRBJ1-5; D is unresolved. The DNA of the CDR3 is TGTGCCAGCAGCTTAGACGGACAGCCCCAGCATTTT. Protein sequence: CASSLDGQPQHF.